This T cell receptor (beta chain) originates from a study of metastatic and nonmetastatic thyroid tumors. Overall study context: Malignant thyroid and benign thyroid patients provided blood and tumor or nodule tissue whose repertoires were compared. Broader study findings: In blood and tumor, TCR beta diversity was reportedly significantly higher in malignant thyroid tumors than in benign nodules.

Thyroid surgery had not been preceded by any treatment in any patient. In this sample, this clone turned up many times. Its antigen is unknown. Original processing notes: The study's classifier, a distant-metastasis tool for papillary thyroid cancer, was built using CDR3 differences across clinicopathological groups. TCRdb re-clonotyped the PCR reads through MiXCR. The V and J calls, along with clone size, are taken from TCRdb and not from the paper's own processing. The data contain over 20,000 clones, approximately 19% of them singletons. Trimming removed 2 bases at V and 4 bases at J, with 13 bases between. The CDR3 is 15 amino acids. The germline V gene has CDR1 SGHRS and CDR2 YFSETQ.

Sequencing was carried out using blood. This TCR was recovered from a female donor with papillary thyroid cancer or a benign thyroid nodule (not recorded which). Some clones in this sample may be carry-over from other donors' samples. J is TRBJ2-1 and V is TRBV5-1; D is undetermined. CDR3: CASSLALSTYNEQFF. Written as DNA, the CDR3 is TGCGCCAGCAGCTTAGCTCTTTCCACTTACAATGAGCAGTTCTTC.